This is a list of T cell receptor beta chains from one sample in a study of blood T cell repertoires in COVID-19. The assay was immunoSEQ multiplex PCR, and TCRdb's table has in-frame clones only and misses some. Of some 230,000 clones listed, 80% to 85% are singletons. Specimen: peripheral blood. The receptors originated from a woman between 25 and 40 years old who had recovered from COVID-19. CDR3s include the opening cysteine and the closing phenylalanine or tryptophan. D genes are given only for firm matches. The size field is filled for only some rows; it gives once, few, many or a size class.

j_call | d_call | clone_size | v_call | cdr3_nt | cdr3_aa
TRBJ2-3 | TRBD2 | NA | TRBV18 | TGTGCCAGCTCACCGAAGCTCTCCGGGACTAGCGGGAGTCGGGGAGATACGCAGTATTTT | CASSPKLSGTSGSRGDTQYF
TRBJ1-4 | TRBD1 | NA | TRBV14 | TGTGCCAGCAGCCTAGGACAGGCTGCAACTAATGAAAAACTGTTTTTT | CASSLGQAATNEKLFF
TRBJ2-7 | TRBD1 | NA | TRBV25-1 | TGTGCCAGCAGTGACCGGACAGGGGTCGGAGAGCAGTACTTC | CASSDRTGVGEQYF
TRBJ2-3 | TRBD2 | NA | TRBV19 | TGTGCCAGCGATGGGGGGGTAGGGGAAGCAGATACGCAGTATTTT | CASDGGVGEADTQYF
TRBJ2-3 | TRBD2 | NA | TRBV27 | TGTGCCAGCAGTTTTACTAGCGGATCCACAGATACGCAGTATTTT | CASSFTSGSTDTQYF
TRBJ2-7 | NA | NA | TRBV2 | TGTGCCAGCACCAGCTCCTACGAGCAGTACTTC | CASTSSYEQYF
TRBJ2-5 | TRBD2 | NA | TRBV5-1 | TGCGCCAGCAGCTCCTCTAGCGGTCCAGGGACCCAGTACTTC | CASSSSSGPGTQYF
TRBJ1-5 | NA | NA | TRBV7-6 | TGTGCCAGCAGCTTATGGGCGAATCAGCCCCAGCATTTT | CASSLWANQPQHF
TRBJ1-2 | NA | NA | TRBV11-2 | TGTGCCAGCAGCTTAGATGGAGGGTTCGGCGATGGCTACACCTTC | CASSLDGGFGDGYTF
TRBJ2-2 | NA | NA | TRBV11-2 | TGTGCCAGCAGCCCCTTCGATCGCGCCGGGGAGCTGTTTTTT | CASSPFDRAGELFF
TRBJ2-1 | TRBD1 | few | TRBV24-1 | TGTGCCACCAGTGATTTTGGGGACAGGGAGCTATACAATGAGCAGTTCTTC | CATSDFGDRELYNEQFF
TRBJ1-4 | NA | NA | TRBV18 | TGTGCCAGCTCACCCCCCGACGGGAATGAAAAACTGTTTTTT | CASSPPDGNEKLFF
TRBJ1-1 | TRBD1 | NA | TRBV15 | TGTGCCACCAGCACCGGACAGGGGGGGAATGAAGCTTTCTTT | CATSTGQGGNEAFF
TRBJ2-1 | TRBD2 | NA | TRBV14 | TGTGCCAGCAGCCAAGGTGCGGGAGGGCCAGGGGATGAGCAGTTCTTC | CASSQGAGGPGDEQFF
TRBJ2-3 | NA | NA | TRBV6-5 | TGTGCCAGCAGTTACTCGATCAAGGGGGCAGATACGCAGTATTTT | CASSYSIKGADTQYF
TRBJ1-5 | NA | NA | TRBV5-5 | TGTGCCAGCAGCTTGGCCCCAGGAAGCAATCAGCCCCAGCATTTT | CASSLAPGSNQPQHF
TRBJ2-7 | NA | NA | TRBV11-3 | TGTGCCAGCAGCCCTGAAGGGAGCTACTACGAGCAGTACTTC | CASSPEGSYYEQYF
TRBJ2-3 | NA | few | TRBV12-3/TRBV12-4 | TGTGCCAGCAGTTTCGGTCCAGATACGCAGTATTTT | CASSFGPDTQYF
TRBJ1-3 | NA | NA | TRBV6-5 | TGTGCCAGCAGTTACTCAGGGGCTGGAAACACCATATATTTT | CASSYSGAGNTIYF
TRBJ2-2 | NA | NA | TRBV14 | TGTGCCAGCAGCCCGGACAGGGAGCTGTTTTTT | CASSPDRELFF
TRBJ2-4 | NA | NA | TRBV30 | TGTGCCTGCACTGGAAGGGAGGCCAAAAACATTCAGTACTTC | CACTGREAKNIQYF
TRBJ1-2 | NA | NA | TRBV9 | TGTGCCAGCAGCCGGGGGTTGGGGGACTATGGCTACACCTTC | CASSRGLGDYGYTF
TRBJ1-5 | NA | once | TRBV11-2 | TGTGCCAGCAGCTATGACAGGAATCAGCCCCAGCATTTT | CASSYDRNQPQHF
TRBJ1-1 | NA | few | TRBV13 | TGTGCCAGCAGGACCGGAGGTTCGAACACTGAAGCTTTCTTT | CASRTGGSNTEAFF
TRBJ1-1 | NA | NA | TRBV11-2 | TGTGCCAGCAGCTTACAGGGCGTCACTGAAGCTTTCTTT | CASSLQGVTEAFF
TRBJ2-6 | TRBD1 | NA | TRBV6-4 | TGTGCCAGCAGTGCGGGACAGTTCGGCTCTGGGGCCAACGTCCTGACTTTC | CASSAGQFGSGANVLTF
TRBJ2-1 | NA | once | TRBV6-5 | TGTGCCAGCAGTCAAAGGGGGAGCTCCTACAATGAGCAGTTCTTC | CASSQRGSSYNEQFF
TRBJ2-7 | NA | NA | TRBV28 | TGTGCCAGCAGTTTAGGAGGATACGAGCAGTACTTC | CASSLGGYEQYF
TRBJ2-1 | NA | few | TRBV11-3 | TGTGCCAGCAGCTTACGCGGAAGCTCCTACAATGAGCAGTTCTTC | CASSLRGSSYNEQFF
TRBJ1-5 | TRBD1 | few | TRBV28 | TGTGCCAGCAGTTTCCTCAGGGGGCCGGGCAATCAGCCCCAGCATTTT | CASSFLRGPGNQPQHF
TRBJ1-2 | TRBD1 | NA | TRBV19 | TGTGCCAGTAGTTTCTCCGGGACAGTGAACTATGGCTACACCTTC | CASSFSGTVNYGYTF
TRBJ2-1 | TRBD2 | NA | TRBV30 | TGTGCCTGGAGCCAACTAGCGGGAGTCGGGCATGAGCAGTTCTTC | CAWSQLAGVGHEQFF